The 8 T cell receptor beta chains listed next were all sequenced from one sample in a study of cytomegalovirus exposure and HLA in healthy donors (dated by TCRdb to the late 2010s). Library prep was done by the immunoSEQ multiplex PCR assay. The multiplex PCR relied on a mix of 60 forward primers for TCR Vbeta segments and 13 reverse primers for TCR Jbeta segments. Sourced from immuneACCESS, this table was stored by TCRdb with only in-frame sequences that have V and J called. A share of the clones is absent; for the studies checked, an unresolved V gene accounts for under half, and the remainder has no known explanation. Here the sample has approximately 130,000 clones; about 80% occur a single time. The ten largest make up around 1.2% of the sample. The sample consisted of PBMCs. These receptors were obtained from a girl aged 2 to 9 in good health and CMV-seronegative.

J is TRBJ1-1 and V is TRBV25-1; a possible D gene is TRBD1 (6 bases). The CDR3 extends over 12 amino acids. Trimming took 1 base from V and 9 from J, leaving 9 bases between them. Germline-derived CDR1 and CDR2 are MGHDK and SYGVNS. CDR3 sequence: CASSEWTDQAFF. The DNA of the CDR3 is TGTGCCAGCAGTGAATGGACAGACCAAGCTTTCTTT.

This chain joins TRBV29-1 and TRBJ1-5, with D hard to call. The germline V and J ends were trimmed by 4 bases and 3 bases, with 13 bases remaining between them. The CDR3 sequence is 14 residues long. Germline V gives CDR1 SQVTM, CDR2 ANQGSEA. This CDR3 is CSVGGSGANQPQHF. The CDR3 DNA reads TGCAGCGTTGGCGGAAGCGGAGCCAATCAGCCCCAGCATTTT.

CDR3 region: CASSLRGQSNQPQHF. The CDR3 bases are TGTGCCAGCAGCTTAAGGGGGCAGAGCAATCAGCCCCAGCATTTT. The chain employs TRBV7-2 and TRBJ1-5, with TRBD1 matching over 7 bases. Germline values: CDR1 SGHTA, CDR2 FQGNSA. The CDR3 runs 15 residues. V was pared by 2 bases and J by 1 base, with 2 bases of the junction left unmatched.

The rearrangement links TRBV5-1 to TRBJ2-7; D possibly corresponds to TRBD2 (6 bases). CDR3 length: 14 amino acids. Germline V gene data show CDR1 as SGHRS and CDR2 as YFSETQ. The germline V and J ends were trimmed by 0 bases and 4 bases, with 11 bases remaining between them. The CDR3 nucleotides read TGCGCCAGCAGCTTGGGACTAGGCTTGTACGAGCAGTACTTC. The encoded protein is CASSLGLGLYEQYF.

V usage is TRBV19 and J usage is TRBJ2-3; 15 positions agree with TRBD2. Trimming removed 6 bases from V and 4 bases from J; junction bases left unmatched: 8. The CDR3 sequence is 17 residues long. Germline CDR1 and CDR2: LNHDA and SQIVND (reference sequence). CDR3 coding DNA: TGTGCCAGTAGCCTGCCCGGACTAGCGGGGGGGTCAGATACGCAGTATTTT. This sequence encodes CASSLPGLAGGSDTQYF.

The chain uses TRBV11-2 and TRBJ2-7, with D possibly being TRBD2 (7 bases). This CDR3 comprises 13 residues. The germline CDR1 and CDR2 sequences are SGHAT and FQNNGV. V lost 7 bases and J 4 bases, leaving 14 bases between the germline ends. CDR3 loop: CASISEGGYEQYF. Written as DNA, the CDR3 is TGTGCCAGCATCTCGGAGGGGGGGTACGAGCAGTACTTC.

The chain couples TRBV27 to TRBJ1-3, with D possibly matching TRBD1 (5 bases). Germline loops: CDR1 MNHEY, CDR2 SMNVEV (reference sequence). V lost 1 base, J lost 0 bases, and 16 bases lay in between. The CDR3 is 18 residues long. The CDR3: CASSLCPDNTHSGNTIYF. In DNA, the CDR3 is TGTGCCAGCAGTTTATGTCCGGACAACACACACTCTGGAAACACCATATATTTT.

V is TRBV6-6 and J is TRBJ2-4; 10 bases are a match to TRBD1. In germline, CDR1 is MNHNY, CDR2 SVGAGI (reference sequence). This CDR3 region has 15 residues. V was pared by 6 bases and J by 13 bases, with 15 bases of the junction left unmatched. The CDR3 bases are TGTGCCAGCAGCGCGGGACAGGGGCCCTCCTCATGGCAGTACTTC. Protein: CASSAGQGPSSWQYF.